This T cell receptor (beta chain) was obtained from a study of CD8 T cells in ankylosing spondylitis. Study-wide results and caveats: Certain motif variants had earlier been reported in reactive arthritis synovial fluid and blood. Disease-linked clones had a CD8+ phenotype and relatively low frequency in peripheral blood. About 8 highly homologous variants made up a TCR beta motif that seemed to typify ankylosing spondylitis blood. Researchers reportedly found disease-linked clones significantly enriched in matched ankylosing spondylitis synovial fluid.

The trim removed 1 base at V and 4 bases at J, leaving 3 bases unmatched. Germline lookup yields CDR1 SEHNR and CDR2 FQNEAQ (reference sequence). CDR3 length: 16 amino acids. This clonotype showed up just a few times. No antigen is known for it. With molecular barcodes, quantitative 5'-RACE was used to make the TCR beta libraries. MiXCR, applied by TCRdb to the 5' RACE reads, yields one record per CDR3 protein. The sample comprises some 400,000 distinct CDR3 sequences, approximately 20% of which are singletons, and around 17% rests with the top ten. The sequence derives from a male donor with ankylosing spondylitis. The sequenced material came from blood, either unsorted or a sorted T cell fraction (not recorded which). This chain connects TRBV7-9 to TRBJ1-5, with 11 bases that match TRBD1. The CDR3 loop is CASSLGTGGVNQPQHF. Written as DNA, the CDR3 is TGTGCCAGCAGCTTAGGGACAGGGGGCGTTAATCAGCCCCAGCATTTT.